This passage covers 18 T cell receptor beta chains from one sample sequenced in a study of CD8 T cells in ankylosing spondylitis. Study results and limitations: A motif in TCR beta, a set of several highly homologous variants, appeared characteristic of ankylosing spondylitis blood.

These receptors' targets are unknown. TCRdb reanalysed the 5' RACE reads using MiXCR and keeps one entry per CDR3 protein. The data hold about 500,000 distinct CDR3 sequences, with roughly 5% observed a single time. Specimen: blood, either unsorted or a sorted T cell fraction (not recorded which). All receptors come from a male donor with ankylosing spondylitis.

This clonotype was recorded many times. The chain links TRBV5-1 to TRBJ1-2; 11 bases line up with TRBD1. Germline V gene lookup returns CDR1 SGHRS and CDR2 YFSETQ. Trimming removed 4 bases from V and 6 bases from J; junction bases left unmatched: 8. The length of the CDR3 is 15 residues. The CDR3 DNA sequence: TGCGCCAGCAGCGAGGGGACAGGGGGAAGTGATGGCTACACCTTC. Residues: CASSEGTGGSDGYTF. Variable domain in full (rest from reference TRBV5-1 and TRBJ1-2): KAGVTQTPRYLIKTRGQQVTLSCSPISGHRSVSWYQQTPGQGLQFLFEYFSETQRNKGNFPGRFSGRQFSNSRSEMNVSTLELGDSALYLCASSEGTGGSDGYTFGSGTRLTVV.

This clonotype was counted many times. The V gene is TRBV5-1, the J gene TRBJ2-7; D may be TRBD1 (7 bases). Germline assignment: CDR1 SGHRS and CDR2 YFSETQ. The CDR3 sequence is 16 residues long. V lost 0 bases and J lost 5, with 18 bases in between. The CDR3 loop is CASSLGGTVVNHEQYF. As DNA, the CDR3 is TGCGCCAGCAGCTTGGGCGGGACAGTGGTAAACCACGAGCAGTACTTC. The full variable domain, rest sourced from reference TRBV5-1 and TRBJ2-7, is KAGVTQTPRYLIKTRGQQVTLSCSPISGHRSVSWYQQTPGQGLQFLFEYFSETQRNKGNFPGRFSGRQFSNSRSEMNVSTLELGDSALYLCASSLGGTVVNHEQYFGPGTRLTVT.

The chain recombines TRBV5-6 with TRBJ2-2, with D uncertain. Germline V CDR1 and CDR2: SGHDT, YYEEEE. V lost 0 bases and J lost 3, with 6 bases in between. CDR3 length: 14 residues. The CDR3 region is CASSLDRYTGELFF. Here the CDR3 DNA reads TGTGCCAGCAGCTTGGACAGATACACCGGGGAGCTGTTTTTT.

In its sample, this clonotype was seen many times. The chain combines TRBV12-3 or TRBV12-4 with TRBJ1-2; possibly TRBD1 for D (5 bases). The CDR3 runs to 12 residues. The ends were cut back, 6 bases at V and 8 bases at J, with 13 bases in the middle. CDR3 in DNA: TGTGCCAGCAGGTGGGGGGTGGAAGGCTACACCTTC. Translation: CASRWGVEGYTF.

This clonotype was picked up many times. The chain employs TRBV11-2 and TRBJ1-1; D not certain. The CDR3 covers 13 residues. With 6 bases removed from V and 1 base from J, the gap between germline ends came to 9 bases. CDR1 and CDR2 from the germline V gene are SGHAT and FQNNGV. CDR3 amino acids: CASSETENTEAFF. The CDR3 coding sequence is TGTGCCAGCAGTGAGACGGAGAACACTGAAGCTTTCTTT.

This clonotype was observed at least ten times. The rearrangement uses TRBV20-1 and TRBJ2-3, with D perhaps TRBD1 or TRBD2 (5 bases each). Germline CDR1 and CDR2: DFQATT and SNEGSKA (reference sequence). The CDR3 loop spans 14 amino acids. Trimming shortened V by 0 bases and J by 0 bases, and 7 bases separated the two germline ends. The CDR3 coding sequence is TGCAGTGCTAGAGAATGGGGGAGCACAGATACGCAGTATTTT. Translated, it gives CSAREWGSTDTQYF.

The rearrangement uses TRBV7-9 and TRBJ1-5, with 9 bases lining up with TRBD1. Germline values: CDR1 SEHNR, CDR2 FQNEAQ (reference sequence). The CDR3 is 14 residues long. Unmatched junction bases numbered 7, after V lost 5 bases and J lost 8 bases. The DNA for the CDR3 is TGTGCCAGCAGCCTTGGACAGGGGTCGGAGCCCCAGCATTTT. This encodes CASSLGQGSEPQHF.

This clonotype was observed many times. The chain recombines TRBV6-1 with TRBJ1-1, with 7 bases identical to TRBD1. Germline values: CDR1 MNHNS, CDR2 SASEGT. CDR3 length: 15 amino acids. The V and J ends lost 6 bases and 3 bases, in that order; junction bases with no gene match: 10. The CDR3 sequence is CASSHPPTGHTEAFF. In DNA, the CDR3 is TGTGCCAGCAGCCACCCTCCGACAGGGCACACTGAAGCTTTCTTT.

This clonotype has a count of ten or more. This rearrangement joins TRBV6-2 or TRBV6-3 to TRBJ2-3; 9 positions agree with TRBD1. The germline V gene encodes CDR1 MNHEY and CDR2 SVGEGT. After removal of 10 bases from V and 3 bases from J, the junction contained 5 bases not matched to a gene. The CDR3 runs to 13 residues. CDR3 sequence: CATRQGGTDTQYF. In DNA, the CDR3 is TGTGCCACGCGACAGGGGGGAACAGATACGCAGTATTTT.

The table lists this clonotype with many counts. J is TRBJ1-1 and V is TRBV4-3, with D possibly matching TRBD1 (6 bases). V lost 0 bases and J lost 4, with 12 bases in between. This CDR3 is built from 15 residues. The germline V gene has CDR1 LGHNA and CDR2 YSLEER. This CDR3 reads CASSQDQYRATEAFF. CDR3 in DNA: TGCGCCAGCAGCCAAGATCAATACAGGGCCACTGAAGCTTTCTTT.

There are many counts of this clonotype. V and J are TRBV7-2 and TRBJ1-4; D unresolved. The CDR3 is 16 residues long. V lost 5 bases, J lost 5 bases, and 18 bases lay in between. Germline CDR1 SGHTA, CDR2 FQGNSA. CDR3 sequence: CASSPPSQIGNEKLFF. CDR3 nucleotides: TGTGCCAGCAGCCCGCCCTCCCAGATTGGGAATGAAAAACTGTTTTTT.

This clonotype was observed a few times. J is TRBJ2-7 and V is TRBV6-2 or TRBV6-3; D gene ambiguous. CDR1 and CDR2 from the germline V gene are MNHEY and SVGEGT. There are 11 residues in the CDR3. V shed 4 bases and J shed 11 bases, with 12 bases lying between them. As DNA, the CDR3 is TGTGCCAGCAGTTCCGGTCTGGGCAAGTACTTC. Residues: CASSSGLGKYF.

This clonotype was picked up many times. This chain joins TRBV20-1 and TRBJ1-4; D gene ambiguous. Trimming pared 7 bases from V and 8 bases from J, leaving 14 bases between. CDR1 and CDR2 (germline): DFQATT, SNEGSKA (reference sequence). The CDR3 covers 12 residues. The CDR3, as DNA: TGCAGTGTTCGGGCTGGGCGGGAAAAACTGTTTTTT. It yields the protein CSVRAGREKLFF.

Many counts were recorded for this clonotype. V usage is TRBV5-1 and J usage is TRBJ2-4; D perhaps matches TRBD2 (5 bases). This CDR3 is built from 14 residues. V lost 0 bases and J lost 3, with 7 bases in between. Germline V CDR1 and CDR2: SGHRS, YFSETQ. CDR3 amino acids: CASSLGSGKNIQYF. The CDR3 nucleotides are TGCGCCAGCAGCTTGGGAAGCGGCAAAAACATTCAGTACTTC.

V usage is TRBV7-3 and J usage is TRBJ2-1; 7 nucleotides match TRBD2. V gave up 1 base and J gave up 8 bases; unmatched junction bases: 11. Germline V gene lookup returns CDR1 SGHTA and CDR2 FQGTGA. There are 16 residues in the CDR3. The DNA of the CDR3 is TGTGCCAGCAGCTTAAATGGCGGGGGAGGCTGGGATGAGCAGTTCTTC. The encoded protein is CASSLNGGGGWDEQFF.

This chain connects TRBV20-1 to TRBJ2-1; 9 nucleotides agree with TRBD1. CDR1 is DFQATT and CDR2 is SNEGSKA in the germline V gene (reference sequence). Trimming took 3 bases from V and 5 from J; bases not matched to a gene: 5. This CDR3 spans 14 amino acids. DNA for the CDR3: TGCAGTGCTAGTAGGGACAGGGCCCACAATGAGCAGTTCTTC. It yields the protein CSASRDRAHNEQFF.

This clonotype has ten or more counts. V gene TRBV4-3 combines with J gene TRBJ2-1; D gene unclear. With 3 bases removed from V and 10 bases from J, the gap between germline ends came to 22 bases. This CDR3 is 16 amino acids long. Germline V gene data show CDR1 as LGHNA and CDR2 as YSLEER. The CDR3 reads CASSQAGPPAYYEQFF. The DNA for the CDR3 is TGCGCCAGCAGCCAGGCCGGGCCGCCGGCATATTACGAGCAGTTCTTC.

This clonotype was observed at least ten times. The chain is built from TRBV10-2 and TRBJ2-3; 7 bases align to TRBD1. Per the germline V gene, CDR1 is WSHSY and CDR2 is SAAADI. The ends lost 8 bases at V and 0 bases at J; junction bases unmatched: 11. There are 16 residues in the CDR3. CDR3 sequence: CASGRTGVFSTDTQYF. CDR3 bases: TGCGCCAGCGGACGAACAGGGGTCTTTAGCACAGATACGCAGTATTTT.